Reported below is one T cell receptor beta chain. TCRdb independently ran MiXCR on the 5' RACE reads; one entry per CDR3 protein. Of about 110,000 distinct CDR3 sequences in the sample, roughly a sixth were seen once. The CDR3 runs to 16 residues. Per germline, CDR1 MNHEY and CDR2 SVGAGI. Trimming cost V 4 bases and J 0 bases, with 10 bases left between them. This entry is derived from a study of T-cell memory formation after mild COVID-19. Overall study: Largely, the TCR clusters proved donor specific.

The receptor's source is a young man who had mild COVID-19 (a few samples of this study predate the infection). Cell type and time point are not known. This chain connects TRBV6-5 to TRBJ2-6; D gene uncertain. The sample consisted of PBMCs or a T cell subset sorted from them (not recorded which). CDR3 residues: CASSSWMNSGANVLTF. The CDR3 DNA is TGTGCCAGCAGTTCCTGGATGAACTCTGGGGCCAACGTCCTGACTTTC.